The 13 T cell receptor beta chains below were found in one sample sequenced in a study of blood T cell repertoires in COVID-19. Only in-frame clones appear in the TCRdb table, and some are missing; sequencing was by immunoSEQ multiplex PCR. The data show approximately 250,000 clones, 84% seen once. Sequences were obtained from peripheral blood. The receptors were gathered from a human donor in a cohort sampled during active COVID-19.

CDR3 coding DNA: TGCGCCAGCAGCCTGGGTCCACAGGGGGGCAATGAAAAACTGTTTTTT. This translates into CASSLGPQGGNEKLFF. This rearrangement joins TRBV5-1 to TRBJ1-4; the match to TRBD1 covers 8 bases. The V gene's germline CDR1 is SGHRS and CDR2 YFSETQ. This CDR3 has 16 residues. V shed 4 bases, J shed 5 bases, and the junction held 10 bases outside the gene matches.

The rearrangement links TRBV21-1 to TRBJ2-1; no DNA check was done on the table's D call, TRBD2. TRBV21-1 is given as a pseudogene. The CDR3 totals 19 residues. The chain's CDR3 is CASSKNPGTGPGEDNEQFF. For the CDR3, the DNA is TGTGCCAGCAGCAAAAATCCGGGAACGGGACCGGGGGAGGACAATGAGCAGTTCTTC.

The rearrangement joins TRBV9 to TRBJ2-1; 10 positions agree with TRBD1. V lost 4 bases to trimming and J lost 6 bases; unmatched junction nucleotides: 10. Germline V gives CDR1 SGDLS, CDR2 YYNGEE. The CDR3 is 16 amino acids. The CDR3 DNA is TGTGCCAGCAGCCGGAGGAGCGGGACAGGGGTCAATGAGCAGTTCTTC. Residues: CASSRRSGTGVNEQFF.

The chain is built from TRBV28 and TRBJ1-1; a weak D match, TRBD1 (5 bases). Between the trimmed V and J ends, which lost 7 bases and 5 bases, there was a span of 14 bases. CDR1 is MDHEN, CDR2 SYDVKM, per germline. The CDR3 extends over 13 amino acids. In DNA, the CDR3 is TGTGCCAGCAAGTCGGGGGTTAGTACTGAAGCTTTCTTT. It specifies CASKSGVSTEAFF.

This chain uses TRBV27 with TRBJ2-3; D is perhaps TRBD2 (6 bases). V lost 6 bases and J 6 bases, leaving 16 bases between the germline ends. CDR3 length: 14 amino acids. The V gene's germline CDR1 is MNHEY and CDR2 SMNVEV (reference sequence). This chain's CDR3 is CASSWLLGRDTQYF. CDR3 nucleotides: TGTGCCAGCAGCTGGCTCCTGGGGAGGGATACGCAGTATTTT.

The chain links TRBV18 to TRBJ1-3; no reliable D call. The CDR3 consists of 14 residues. CDR1 KGHSH and CDR2 LQKENI come from the germline V gene. The V end was cut by 6 bases, the J end by 4 bases, with 13 bases between. The DNA of the CDR3 is TGTGCCAGCTCGGAGGGCCAAACGGGAAACACCATATATTTT. It translates to CASSEGQTGNTIYF.

The chain employs TRBV7-2 and TRBJ1-2, with 9 bases fitting TRBD1. V shed 5 bases and J 5 bases; nucleotides not matched to a gene: 9. The CDR3 runs 15 residues. Germline CDR1 SGHTA, CDR2 FQGNSA. The CDR3 bases are TGTGCCAGCAGCCCCCCTGGGACAGGGTGGTATGGCTACACCTTC. This encodes CASSPPGTGWYGYTF.

The V and J genes are TRBV24-1 and TRBJ2-3, with 12 positions matching TRBD2. V shed 8 bases, J shed 5 bases, and the junction held 4 bases outside the gene matches. The CDR3 runs 14 residues. Germline lookup yields CDR1 KGHDR and CDR2 SFDVKD. Here the CDR3 reads CATMASGRGDTQYF. Here the CDR3 DNA reads TGTGCCACCATGGCTAGCGGGAGGGGAGATACGCAGTATTTT.

The chain has TRBV12-3 or TRBV12-4 and TRBJ2-7; D possibly corresponds to TRBD2 (6 bases). The CDR3 runs 13 residues. The V gene lost 6 bases and the J gene lost 5 bases, with 14 bases spanning the gap. CDR3 in amino acids: CASSSSARDEQYF. The CDR3 region has the DNA TGTGCCAGCAGCTCTAGCGCCCGGGACGAGCAGTACTTC.

The rearrangement uses TRBV9 and TRBJ2-2; 7 positions agree with TRBD1. CDR3 length equals 14 residues. Germline CDR1 reads SGDLS; CDR2 reads YYNGEE. The ends lost 2 bases at V and 6 bases at J; junction bases unmatched: 4. The CDR3 nucleotides read TGTGCCAGCAGCGTCACAGGGGACCCCGGGGAGCTGTTTTTT. Its translation: CASSVTGDPGELFF. The complete variable domain, with remaining parts taken from reference TRBV9 and TRBJ2-2, reads DSGVTQTPKHLITATGQRVTLRCSPRSGDLSVYWYQQSLDQGLQFLIQYYNGEERAKGNILERFSAQQFPDLHSELNLSSLELGDSALYFCASSVTGDPGELFFGEGSRLTVL.

This rearrangement joins TRBV12-3 or TRBV12-4 to TRBJ1-2; the D is unclear. V dropped 4 bases and J dropped 6 bases, with 12 bases sitting between them. CDR3 length: 13 amino acids. The CDR3 DNA is TGTGCCAGCAGTTCCTATTCTTTGGATGGCTACACCTTC. It specifies CASSSYSLDGYTF.

This chain joins TRBV3-1 (or the pseudogene TRBV3-2) and TRBJ2-1; 10 positions match TRBD2. Germline V gene lookup returns CDR1 LGHDT and CDR2 YNNKEL (reference sequence). V was clipped by 0 bases and J by 0 bases; unmatched bases: 8. The CDR3 has 19 amino acids. CDR3 nucleotides: TGTGCCAGCAGCCAAGATCAAGCGGGAGGGAAATACTCCTACAATGAGCAGTTCTTC. Translated: CASSQDQAGGKYSYNEQFF.

The gene calls are TRBV5-1 and TRBJ2-7; TRBD1 matches at 11 bases. CDR1 and CDR2 (germline): SGHRS, YFSETQ. This CDR3 is 14 amino acids long. J was trimmed by 5 bases and V by 4 bases; bases with no gene match: 5. The CDR3 spells CASSAGDRGNEQYF. Written as DNA, the CDR3 is TGCGCCAGCAGCGCGGGGGACAGGGGGAACGAGCAGTACTTC.